The 22 T cell receptor beta chains in this list originate from one sample, sequenced in a study of shared clonotypes between healthy human individuals. Libraries were prepared by immunoSEQ multiplex PCR; TCRdb keeps only in-frame clonotypes and omits some of them. The data hold more than 400,000 clones, with roughly 80% observed a single time. Sequencing was performed on PBMCs. The receptors were gathered from a woman in her thirties or forties in good health. Some clones in this sample may be carry-over from other donors' samples.

V is TRBV4-2 and J is TRBJ1-1; D is uncertain. With 0 bases removed from V and 0 bases from J, the gap between germline ends came to 2 bases. CDR1 LGHNA and CDR2 YNFKEQ come from the germline V gene. This CDR3 region has 13 residues. CDR3 DNA sequence: TGTGCCAGCAGCCAAGATCTGAACACTGAAGCTTTCTTT. Translated, it gives CASSQDLNTEAFF.

V gene TRBV2 combines with J gene TRBJ2-1, with 7 bases aligning to TRBD2. This CDR3 has 14 residues. Germline V CDR1 and CDR2: SNHLY, FYNNEI. Trimming took 5 bases from V and 0 from J; bases not matched to a gene: 1. The CDR3, as DNA: TGTGCCAGCAGTCCGGGGGGCTCCTACAATGAGCAGTTCTTC. The encoded protein is CASSPGGSYNEQFF.

Turning to this clone: With only one base between it and a far larger clone, this is likely a read error. This chain uses TRBV14 with TRBJ1-1; D gene unclear. Trimming stripped 3 bases from V and 3 bases from J, with 14 bases between. Per germline, CDR1 SGHDN and CDR2 FVKESK. The length of the CDR3 is 15 residues. This CDR3 is CASSHPRHGDTEAFF. In DNA, the CDR3 is TGTGCCAGCAGCCATCCCCGGCATGGGGACACTGAAGCTTTCTTT.

This clone was counted between two and nine times. A far larger clone lies a single base away; this is likely a read error. This chain connects TRBV21-1 to TRBJ1-1; whether TRBD1, the table's D call, matches the DNA was not checked. TRBV21-1 has pseudogene status. This CDR3 comprises 13 residues. The CDR3 reads CASRGAVNTKAFF. In nucleotides, the CDR3 is TGTGCCAGCAGGGGGGCGGTGAACACTAAAGCTTTCTTT.

The chain is built from TRBV11-1 and TRBJ2-3, with D unclear. The CDR3 has 14 amino acids. Trimming removed 1 base at V and 4 bases at J, with 9 bases between. Germline V gene data show CDR1 as SGHAT and CDR2 as FQDESV (reference sequence). CDR3 protein: CASSLGGFADTQYF. The CDR3 DNA reads as TGTGCCAGCAGCTTAGGAGGATTCGCAGATACGCAGTATTTT.

This clone has just one count. The genes are TRBV7-9 and TRBJ1-3, with unresolved D. V lost 1 base to trimming and J lost 0 bases, with 16 bases between them. CDR3 length: 18 amino acids. Germline loops: CDR1 SEHNR, CDR2 FQNEAQ (reference sequence). The CDR3 DNA is TGTGCCAGCAGCTTAGTTCCTGGCAGCACAACCTCTGGAAACACCATATATTTT. This encodes CASSLVPGSTTSGNTIYF.

The DNA of the CDR3 is TGTGCCAGCAGTCCGGGTCGGGAGGGCCCCTACGAGCAGTACTTC. Its protein product is CASSPGREGPYEQYF. The gene calls are TRBV28 and TRBJ2-7; TRBD2 matches 8 bases. Germline CDR1 is MDHEN and CDR2 is SYDVKM. V lost 5 bases, J lost 2 bases, and 8 bases stayed unmatched. CDR3 length: 15 residues.

V and J are TRBV5-1 and TRBJ2-6; 7 nucleotides agree with TRBD2. This CDR3 has 15 residues. The germline gives CDR1 SGHRS, CDR2 YFSETQ. The ends lost 5 bases at V and 0 bases at J; junction bases unmatched: 2. CDR3 bases: TGCGCCAGCAGTCGGGACTACTCTGGGGCCAACGTCCTGACTTTC. Residues: CASSRDYSGANVLTF.

The chain uses TRBV4-1 and TRBJ2-2; 8 bases map to TRBD2. Germline V gene lookup returns CDR1 MGHRA and CDR2 YSYEKL. After removal of 1 base from V and 4 bases from J, the junction contained 11 bases not matched to a gene. The CDR3 contains 18 residues. The CDR3 bases are TGCGCCAGCAGCCAAGCCGGCCTAGCGGGTATTGGCACCGGGGAGCTGTTTTTT. Its protein is CASSQAGLAGIGTGELFF.

This clone was detected once. The V and J genes are TRBV6-6 and TRBJ1-1; tentative D call: TRBD1 (5 bases). Germline CDR1 reads MNHNY; CDR2 reads SVGAGI (reference sequence). The CDR3 runs 15 residues. V lost 1 base, J lost 2 bases, and 11 bases lay in between. CDR3 region: CASSYLGTANTEAFF. CDR3 nucleotide sequence: TGTGCCAGCAGTTACTTAGGGACCGCCAACACTGAAGCTTTCTTT.

The chain carries TRBV6-6 and TRBJ1-6; D is unclear. This CDR3 has 14 amino acids. The V gene lost 6 bases and the J gene lost 9 bases, with 15 bases spanning the gap. Germline V CDR1 and CDR2: MNHNY, SVGAGI (reference sequence). The CDR3 loop is CASSSGRIGSPLHF. The DNA of the CDR3 is TGTGCCAGCAGCTCCGGGAGGATAGGTTCACCCCTCCACTTT.

For this clone: A read error is likely here: a far larger clone is one base away. This chain connects TRBV4-3 to TRBJ2-5; 7 nucleotides line up with TRBD2. Near its end, the DNA agrees better with TRBJ2-7, so the J call may be wrong. CDR3 size: 17 residues. Germline CDR1 is LGHNA and CDR2 is YSLEER. CDR3 bases: TGCGCCAGCAGCCAATCGGTATCGCGGGAGATTCTCTACGAGCAGTACTTC. This encodes CASSQSVSREILYEQYF.

About this clone itself: This likely traces to a read error, being one base from a far larger clone. The V gene is TRBV6-4, the J gene TRBJ1-2; the D gene is possibly TRBD1 (6 bases). The CDR3 is made up of 15 amino acids. The germline V gene encodes CDR1 MRHNA and CDR2 SNTAGT. The CDR3 DNA sequence: TGTACCAGCAGTGGGGCCGAGGGGGGGACGGATGGCTACACCTTC. This translates into CTSSGAEGGTDGYTF.

This clone was seen only once. Just one base apart from a much larger clone, this may be a read error. The chain carries TRBV5-1 and TRBJ2-1; D call uncertain. Germline V CDR1 and CDR2: SGHRS, YFSETQ. The CDR3 sequence is 13 residues long. The CDR3 sequence is CTSSLALNNEQFF. The CDR3 DNA follows: TGCACCAGCAGCTTGGCACTTAACAATGAGCAGTTCTTC.

The chain joins TRBV5-4 to TRBJ1-1, with TRBD1 as a possible D gene (5 bases). CDR1 and CDR2 (germline): SGHNT, YYREEE (reference sequence). This CDR3 has 16 residues. V shed 4 bases and J shed 3 bases, with 19 bases lying between them. The CDR3 protein is CASSSPVSGWDTEAFF. CDR3 nucleotides: TGTGCCAGCAGCAGTCCCGTTTCAGGGTGGGACACTGAAGCTTTCTTT.

This clone has only a few counts. The V call is TRBV18, the J call TRBJ1-1, with D hard to call. V was pared by 3 bases and J by 0 bases, with 11 bases between. The V gene's germline CDR1 is KGHSH and CDR2 LQKENI. CDR3 size: 15 residues. CDR3 amino acids: CASSPWRRMNTEAFF. Here the CDR3 DNA reads TGTGCCAGCTCACCTTGGAGGAGGATGAACACTGAAGCTTTCTTT.

This clone was observed a few times. This sequence joins TRBV7-8 and TRBJ1-3, with no clear D. The V and J ends lost 1 base and 0 bases respectively, with 13 bases between them. The CDR3 consists of 17 residues. CDR1 and CDR2 (germline): SGHVS, FQNEAQ. The CDR3 sequence: CASSLGASDLSGNTIYF. CDR3 sequence (DNA): TGTGCCAGCAGCTTAGGTGCCAGCGACCTCTCTGGAAACACCATATATTTT.

This clone was seen many times. Within the sample, other DNA sequences also encode this same CDR3. V and J are TRBV18 and TRBJ2-7, with 7 bases identical to TRBD2. The CDR3 spans 16 residues. Per germline, CDR1 KGHSH and CDR2 LQKENI. The trim removed 6 bases at V and 1 base at J, leaving 12 bases unmatched. The DNA for the CDR3 is TGTGCCAGCTCCCCAAGGAGCCTAGCGGCTTCCTACGAGCAGTACTTC. Its translation: CASSPRSLAASYEQYF.

This chain uses TRBV2 with TRBJ2-1; 7 nucleotides agree with TRBD2. The CDR3 contains 15 residues. With V trimmed by 6 bases and J by 9 bases, 14 bases remained unmatched. The germline V gene encodes CDR1 SNHLY and CDR2 FYNNEI. The DNA of the CDR3 is TGTGCCAGCAGGCCGGGTACTAGCGCCCGGAGTGAGCAGTTCTTC. Protein product: CASRPGTSARSEQFF.

The V call is TRBV6-1, the J call TRBJ2-7; the D is unclear. The CDR3 has 14 residues. Trimming removed 3 bases at V and 1 base at J, with 10 bases between. The V gene's germline CDR1 is MNHNS and CDR2 SASEGT. CDR3 bases: TGTGCCAGCAGTGAGGGTTCTCGATCCTACGAGCAGTACTTC. Its protein is CASSEGSRSYEQYF.

The V call is TRBV2, the J call TRBJ2-7; either TRBD1 or TRBD2 may fit D (5 bases each). Germline assignment: CDR1 SNHLY and CDR2 FYNNEI. This CDR3 comprises 14 residues. V dropped 7 bases and J dropped 6 bases, with 19 bases sitting between them. CDR3 amino acids: CASKAAKARGEQYF. CDR3 DNA sequence: TGTGCCAGCAAAGCGGCGAAGGCAAGGGGCGAGCAGTACTTC.

The gene calls are TRBV28 and TRBJ1-5, with TRBD1 as a possible D gene (6 bases). Germline V gene lookup returns CDR1 MDHEN and CDR2 SYDVKM. The CDR3 loop spans 14 amino acids. V was shortened by 6 bases and J by 4 bases, with 13 bases between the two germline ends. The DNA for the CDR3 is TGTGCCAGCAGCACTCAGGGGTCGAATCAGCCCCAGCATTTT. Its translation: CASSTQGSNQPQHF.